A selection of T cell receptor beta chains follows, all from one sample in a study of blood T cell repertoires in COVID-19. Here immunoSEQ multiplex PCR was the method, and the copy in TCRdb shows in-frame clones only, minus some. The sample lists approximately 300,000 clones, roughly 85% occurring once. The sequenced sample consisted of PBMCs or T cells enriched from blood (not recorded which). The receptors stem from a woman in her twenties or thirties who had recovered from COVID-19. CDR3s include the opening cysteine and the closing phenylalanine or tryptophan. D genes are given only for firm matches. Rows may omit the clone size; those that give it use once, few, many or a size class.

J: TRBJ1-2
size: -
D: TRBD1
V: TRBV3-1/TRBV3-2
DNA: TGTGCCAGCAGCCACGGACAGGGATACTATGGCTACACCTTC
CDR3: CASSHGQGYYGYTF

J: TRBJ2-7
size: -
D: -
V: TRBV7-9
DNA: TGTGCCAGCAGCTTGATGATGGCAGGGGACTACGAGCAGTACTTC
CDR3: CASSLMMAGDYEQYF

J: TRBJ2-1
size: -
D: -
V: TRBV19
DNA: TGTGCCAGTAGGAGCCCCTCTTTTTACAATGAGCAGTTCTTC
CDR3: CASRSPSFYNEQFF

J: TRBJ1-2
size: -
D: TRBD1
V: TRBV15
DNA: TGTGCCACCAGCAGCAGCAGGGGGCAAGGCTACACCTTC
CDR3: CATSSSRGQGYTF

J: TRBJ2-3
size: -
D: -
V: TRBV9
DNA: TGTGCCAGCAGCGTACGAGTAGGGGGACAAAGCACAGATACGCAGTATTTT
CDR3: CASSVRVGGQSTDTQYF

J: TRBJ1-2
size: -
D: TRBD1
V: TRBV6-5
DNA: TGTGCCAGCAGGCGGGACAGCCTGGGAGGCTACACCTTC
CDR3: CASRRDSLGGYTF

J: TRBJ2-7
size: -
D: TRBD1
V: TRBV7-8
DNA: TGTGCCAGCAGCTTAGGGACAGGGAGATTAGCCGAGCAGTACTTC
CDR3: CASSLGTGRLAEQYF

J: TRBJ1-4
size: -
D: TRBD1
V: TRBV7-2
DNA: TGTGCCAGCAGCTCACAGGGGGCGGTTGAAAAACTGTTTTTT
CDR3: CASSSQGAVEKLFF

J: TRBJ2-2
size: -
D: -
V: TRBV3-1/TRBV3-2
DNA: TGTGCCAGCAGCCAAGACACGGTCACCGGGGAGCTGTTTTTT
CDR3: CASSQDTVTGELFF

J: TRBJ1-1
size: -
D: TRBD1
V: TRBV4-1
DNA: TGCGCCAGCAGCCTGGGACAGATGAACACCGAAGCTTTCTTT
CDR3: CASSLGQMNTEAFF

J: TRBJ2-1
size: once
D: -
V: TRBV5-6
DNA: TGTGCCAGCAGCTTGGGGCAGTACAATGAGCAGTTCTTC
CDR3: CASSLGQYNEQFF

J: TRBJ2-1
size: -
D: -
V: TRBV2
DNA: TGTGCCAGCAGGGACGCGGGGGCAGGGACCCGCTCCTACAATGAGCAGTTCTTC
CDR3: CASRDAGAGTRSYNEQFF

J: TRBJ1-4
size: -
D: TRBD1
V: TRBV7-2
DNA: TGTGCCAGCAGCGACTGGACAGGGTACGGAAAACTGTTTTTT
CDR3: CASSDWTGYGKLFF

J: TRBJ2-1
size: -
D: -
V: TRBV5-1
DNA: TGCGCCAGCAGCACCTCTAGGAACAATGAGCAGTTCTTC
CDR3: CASSTSRNNEQFF

J: TRBJ2-1
size: -
D: TRBD1
V: TRBV27
DNA: TGTGCCAGCAGTTTATCCCTCGGCCGGGACAGGGTTGACAATGAGCAGTTCTTC
CDR3: CASSLSLGRDRVDNEQFF

J: TRBJ1-6
size: -
D: -
V: TRBV4-1
DNA: TGCGCCAGCAGCCAAGATCGACGGAGTAATTCACCCCTCCACTTT
CDR3: CASSQDRRSNSPLHF

J: TRBJ1-6
size: -
D: -
V: TRBV6-5
DNA: TGTGCCAGCAGTTACTCGACAGTGGGATACCTCCACTTT
CDR3: CASSYSTVGYLHF

J: TRBJ2-3
size: -
D: -
V: TRBV12-3/TRBV12-4
DNA: TGTGCCAGCAGCATCGGAGGGCGGGGGCAGTATTTT
CDR3: CASSIGGRGQYF

J: TRBJ1-5
size: -
D: TRBD1
V: TRBV15
DNA: TGTGCCACCAGCAGGGGTCATACAGGGGCGGGGGGGAATCAGCCCCAGCATTTT
CDR3: CATSRGHTGAGGNQPQHF

J: TRBJ2-1
size: -
D: TRBD2
V: TRBV7-2
DNA: TGTGCCAGCAGCTTAGGTACCGCGGGGGGCCGGGGTGAGCAGTTCTTC
CDR3: CASSLGTAGGRGEQFF

J: TRBJ2-2
size: -
D: -
V: TRBV5-1
DNA: TGCGCCAGCAGACAAACCGGGGAGCTGTTTTTT
CDR3: CASRQTGELFF

J: TRBJ2-1
size: -
D: -
V: TRBV3-1/TRBV3-2
DNA: TGTGCCAGCAGCCACCGGAGGTATGAGCAGTTCTTC
CDR3: CASSHRRYEQFF

J: TRBJ2-2
size: -
D: TRBD1
V: TRBV10-1
DNA: TGCGCCAGCAGTGAAAAGGGACAGGGAGGCACCGGGGAGCTGTTTTTT
CDR3: CASSEKGQGGTGELFF

J: TRBJ2-7
size: -
D: -
V: TRBV5-1
DNA: TGCGCCAGCAGCACGCTCGAACAGGGCACCGAGCAGTACTTC
CDR3: CASSTLEQGTEQYF

J: TRBJ1-6
size: -
D: -
V: TRBV6-4
DNA: TGTGCCAGCAGTGACCAGCGTTCAAATTCACCCCTCCACTTT
CDR3: CASSDQRSNSPLHF

J: TRBJ2-1
size: -
D: TRBD1
V: TRBV5-1
DNA: TGCGCCAGCAGCAGCCTTCCCACAGGGGGGAATGAGCAGTTCTTC
CDR3: CASSSLPTGGNEQFF

J: TRBJ1-2
size: -
D: TRBD1
V: TRBV30
DNA: TGTGCCTTACAGGGGTACTATGGCTACACCTTC
CDR3: CALQGYYGYTF

J: TRBJ2-4
size: -
D: TRBD2
V: TRBV3-1/TRBV3-2
DNA: TGTGCCAGCAGCCGACGGCTAGATTGGACTAGCGAGAAACTCAAAAACATTCAGTACTTC
CDR3: CASSRRLDWTSEKLKNIQYF

J: TRBJ2-2
size: -
D: TRBD1
V: TRBV4-1
DNA: TGCGCCAGCAGCCCCAGGGGGCGCGTAAACACCGGGGAGCTGTTTTTT
CDR3: CASSPRGRVNTGELFF

J: TRBJ1-5
size: -
D: TRBD1
V: TRBV27
DNA: TGTGCCAGCAGTTTAATGGCGGTGGGACAGGGGGCCCAGCCCCAGCATTTT
CDR3: CASSLMAVGQGAQPQHF

J: TRBJ2-7
size: -
D: -
V: TRBV2
DNA: TGTGCCAGCAGCGTTCAGGGGCTCTACGAGCAGTACTTC
CDR3: CASSVQGLYEQYF

J: TRBJ2-1
size: -
D: TRBD1
V: TRBV2
DNA: TGTGCCAGCAGCCCCAACCCAGGACAGGGCCCGGTGGAGTTCTTC
CDR3: CASSPNPGQGPVEFF

J: TRBJ2-7
size: -
D: -
V: TRBV7-8
DNA: TGTGCCAGCAGCTTAGCCCTAAAGGCGGGACTGAGCTCCTACGAGCAGTACTTC
CDR3: CASSLALKAGLSSYEQYF

J: TRBJ2-6
size: -
D: -
V: TRBV4-1
DNA: TGCGCCAGCAGCCAAGATGGGGCTTCCTCTGGGGCCAACGTCCTGACTTTC
CDR3: CASSQDGASSGANVLTF

J: TRBJ2-3
size: once
D: TRBD2
V: TRBV9
DNA: TGTGCCAGCAGCGCGGGACTAGCGACAGATACGCAGTATTTT
CDR3: CASSAGLATDTQYF

J: TRBJ2-1
size: -
D: TRBD2
V: TRBV5-1
DNA: TGCGCCAGCAGCTCGGGACTAGAGCAGTTCTTC
CDR3: CASSSGLEQFF

J: TRBJ1-2
size: -
D: TRBD1
V: TRBV6-5
DNA: TGTGCCAGCAGTACGCAGGACAGGGGGTTAGGGGGCTACACCTTC
CDR3: CASSTQDRGLGGYTF

J: TRBJ1-1
size: -
D: -
V: TRBV5-1
DNA: TGCGCCAGCAGCTCGTTTAACAGGGACACTGAAGCTTTCTTT
CDR3: CASSSFNRDTEAFF

J: TRBJ2-3
size: -
D: TRBD2
V: TRBV2
DNA: TGTGCCAGCAGTGAACAGGGTGCGGGGGGCACAGATACGCAGTATTTT
CDR3: CASSEQGAGGTDTQYF

J: TRBJ1-3
size: -
D: TRBD1
V: TRBV7-9
DNA: TGTGCCAGCAGCCCAGCCGGCAGGGGGTTTGGAAACACCATATATTTT
CDR3: CASSPAGRGFGNTIYF

J: TRBJ1-2
size: -
D: -
V: TRBV3-1/TRBV3-2
DNA: TGTGCCAGCAGCCAAGGGGCAGGGAACTATGGCTACACCTTC
CDR3: CASSQGAGNYGYTF

J: TRBJ2-7
size: -
D: TRBD2
V: TRBV6-5
DNA: TGTGCCAGCAGTTACTCACCGGGACTAGCGGACGAGCAGTACTTC
CDR3: CASSYSPGLADEQYF

J: TRBJ1-4
size: -
D: -
V: TRBV12-3/TRBV12-4
DNA: TGTGCCAGCAGTTTGAGTGAAAAACTGTTTTTT
CDR3: CASSLSEKLFF

J: TRBJ2-5
size: -
D: -
V: TRBV5-5
DNA: TGTGCCAGCAGCTTCTTCAGGGGCCAAGAGACCCAGTACTTC
CDR3: CASSFFRGQETQYF

J: TRBJ1-5
size: -
D: -
V: TRBV9
DNA: TGTGCCAGCAGCCTAGGGGAGAGGGACAATCAGCCCCAGCATTTT
CDR3: CASSLGERDNQPQHF

J: TRBJ1-5
size: few
D: -
V: TRBV2
DNA: TGTGCCAGCAGTGCCGATTGGGGCGGCAATCAGCCCCAGCATTTT
CDR3: CASSADWGGNQPQHF

J: TRBJ2-2
size: -
D: TRBD1
V: TRBV3-1/TRBV3-2
DNA: TGTGCCAGCAGCCCCCGGACAGGAGTGCCCGGGGAGCTGTTTTTT
CDR3: CASSPRTGVPGELFF

J: TRBJ1-4
size: -
D: -
V: TRBV19
DNA: TGTGCCAGTAGTATTGTGCCGGGATCAACTAATGAAAAACTGTTTTTT
CDR3: CASSIVPGSTNEKLFF

J: TRBJ1-5
size: -
D: TRBD1
V: TRBV29-1
DNA: TGCAGCCCTGGGAGGCAGGGGGCAGTTCAGCCCCAGCATTTT
CDR3: CSPGRQGAVQPQHF

J: TRBJ1-1
size: -
D: -
V: TRBV5-5
DNA: TGTGCCAGCAGCTCGAGGGGGTCTCGGACTGAAGCTTTCTTT
CDR3: CASSSRGSRTEAFF

J: TRBJ2-2
size: -
D: -
V: TRBV5-1
DNA: TGCGCCAGCAGCTTCACGGCGGCGTCCGGGGAGCTGTTTTTT
CDR3: CASSFTAASGELFF

J: TRBJ2-5
size: -
D: TRBD2
V: TRBV7-2
DNA: TGTGCCAGCAGCGAGGGACTAAAAGAGACCCAGTACTTC
CDR3: CASSEGLKETQYF

J: TRBJ2-6
size: -
D: -
V: TRBV7-8
DNA: TGTGCCAGCAGCCTCACTGGACAGGGGGCCAACGTCCTGACTTTC
CDR3: CASSLTGQGANVLTF

J: TRBJ2-1
size: few
D: -
V: TRBV19
DNA: TGTGCCAGTAGTGCCAAACTTGGCCTAGTTCTTGAGCAGTTCTTC
CDR3: CASSAKLGLVLEQFF

J: TRBJ1-2
size: -
D: -
V: TRBV12-3/TRBV12-4
DNA: TGTGCCAGCAGCTTACGTTCGGGGTATGGCTACACCTTC
CDR3: CASSLRSGYGYTF

J: TRBJ2-7
size: -
D: -
V: TRBV21-1
DNA: TGTGCCAGCAGCAAAGTTGTGACAGGGGACTTCTACGAGCAGTACTTC
CDR3: CASSKVVTGDFYEQYF

J: TRBJ2-5
size: -
D: TRBD1
V: TRBV5-1
DNA: TGCGCCAGCACCTTCACAGGGGCTATCCAAGAGACCCAGTACTTC
CDR3: CASTFTGAIQETQYF

J: TRBJ2-7
size: once
D: -
V: TRBV4-2
DNA: TGTGCCAGCAGCCAAGAGGCAGCAGGGAAGGGCGAGCAGTACTTC
CDR3: CASSQEAAGKGEQYF

J: TRBJ1-1
size: -
D: TRBD1
V: TRBV5-1
DNA: TGCGCCAGCAGCCAGGTAACAGGGGCTCCCACTGAAGCTTTCTTT
CDR3: CASSQVTGAPTEAFF